The 27 T cell receptor beta chains reported below all come from one sample, sequenced in a study of cytomegalovirus exposure and HLA in healthy donors. Assay used: immunoSEQ multiplex PCR; TCRdb lists only in-frame clones, some missing. The table lists 200,000 to 250,000 clones, over 70% of them singletons. Sequenced material: PBMCs. All receptors derive from a woman aged 25 to 39 in good health and CMV-seropositive.

This clone occurred a few times. The gene calls are TRBV6-1 and TRBJ2-6; D uncertain. The CDR3 length is 15 residues. CDR1 and CDR2 from the germline V gene are MNHNS and SASEGT. The ends were cut back, 5 bases at V and 0 bases at J, with 8 bases in the middle. The CDR3 DNA reads as TGTGCCAGCAGTCCTGACGCCTCTGGGGCCAACGTCCTGACTTTC. Protein sequence: CASSPDASGANVLTF.

This sequence joins TRBV6-5 and TRBJ2-1; possibly TRBD1 for D (6 bases). There are 13 residues in the CDR3. V lost 0 bases and J lost 10, with 10 bases in between. Germline CDR1 is MNHEY and CDR2 is SVGAGI. The CDR3 nucleotides read TGTGCCAGCAGTTACTCGCCCGGGACAGAGCAGTTCTTC. Translated: CASSYSPGTEQFF.

In this sample, this clone turned up many times. The chain employs TRBV6-1 and TRBJ1-1; no definite D call. This CDR3 region has 13 residues. The germline V gene has CDR1 MNHNS and CDR2 SASEGT. The germline V and J ends were trimmed by 2 bases and 1 base, with 5 bases remaining between them. The CDR3 nucleotides read TGTGCCAGCAGTGAAAGGGAGAACACTGAAGCTTTCTTT. Translating gives CASSERENTEAFF.

The genes are TRBV6-1 and TRBJ1-1, with D uncertain. Germline V gives CDR1 MNHNS, CDR2 SASEGT. The CDR3 has 15 amino acids. The V gene lost 9 bases and the J gene lost 5 bases, with 22 bases spanning the gap. The CDR3 DNA sequence: TGTGCCAGTTCCCGGGGAGGTACGGTACGGACTGAAGCTTTCTTT. Its translation: CASSRGGTVRTEAFF.

Note on this clone: Its ends do not fully match the called genes, so a read error is possible. The CDR3 sequence: CASSSHEQYF. For the CDR3, the DNA is TGCGCCAGCAGCTCCCACGAGCAGTACTTC. The chain employs TRBV5-1 and TRBJ2-7; no reliable D call. The CDR3 spans 10 residues. CDR1 and CDR2 from the germline V gene are SGHRS and YFSETQ.

This clone was recorded only once. V is TRBV6-5 and J is TRBJ1-1; D unclear. There are 11 residues in the CDR3. The ends were cut back, 9 bases at V and 1 base at J, with 6 bases in the middle. The germline V gene has CDR1 MNHEY and CDR2 SVGAGI. CDR3 sequence reads: CASVGNTEAFF. CDR3 nucleotide sequence: TGTGCCAGTGTGGGGAACACTGAAGCTTTCTTT.

The chain employs TRBV5-1 and TRBJ1-1, with no clear D. The CDR3 is made up of 12 amino acids. Trimming removed 2 bases from V and 4 bases from J, with 6 bases in between. Germline V lookup: CDR1 SGHRS, CDR2 YFSETQ. The CDR3 region is CASSLPSTEAFF. The CDR3 DNA reads as TGCGCCAGCAGCTTACCGAGCACTGAAGCTTTCTTT.

The V and J genes are TRBV18 and TRBJ1-2; maybe TRBD1 (6 bases). CDR3 size: 16 residues. V lost 4 bases and J 1 base, leaving 16 bases between the germline ends. In germline, CDR1 is KGHSH, CDR2 LQKENI. This chain's CDR3 is CASSLTQGNLNYGYTF. The CDR3 nucleotides are TGTGCCAGCTCACTAACACAGGGAAACCTTAACTATGGCTACACCTTC.

This clone was detected only once. The chain carries TRBV28 and TRBJ1-5; the D is unclear. V dropped 4 bases and J dropped 0 bases, with 16 bases sitting between them. This CDR3 spans 17 amino acids. The germline CDR1 and CDR2 sequences are MDHEN and SYDVKM. As DNA, the CDR3 is TGTGCCAGCAGTTCTCGGCCTGTCACATATAGCAATCAGCCCCAGCATTTT. This translates into CASSSRPVTYSNQPQHF.

V usage is TRBV28 and J usage is TRBJ1-1, with no clear D. Looked up from germline, CDR1 is MDHEN and CDR2 is SYDVKM. The CDR3 length is 13 residues. The V gene lost 2 bases and the J gene lost 2 bases, with 6 bases spanning the gap. Here the CDR3 DNA reads TGTGCCAGCAGTTTACTGCCTAACACTGAAGCTTTCTTT. It codes for CASSLLPNTEAFF.

The chain is built from TRBV12-5 and TRBJ1-2; D is unclear. The V gene's germline CDR1 is LGHNT and CDR2 FRNRAP. The CDR3 loop spans 12 amino acids. V was pared by 8 bases and J by 2 bases, with 9 bases between. Here the CDR3 reads CASTPENYGYTF. CDR3 nucleotides: TGTGCTAGTACTCCGGAAAACTATGGCTACACCTTC.

The chain joins TRBV21-1 to TRBJ1-1; the table's D call TRBD1 went unverified against the DNA. TRBV21-1 is flagged as a pseudogene. The CDR3 consists of 15 residues. CDR3 region: CASSTSRGTNTEAFF. The CDR3 DNA reads TGTGCCAGCAGCACCTCAAGGGGAACGAACACTGAAGCTTTCTTT.

This rearrangement joins TRBV19 to TRBJ1-5; D is unclear. V was cut by 4 bases and J by 7 bases, with 2 bases left in between. The CDR3 loop spans 10 amino acids. CDR1 LNHDA and CDR2 SQIVND come from the germline V gene (reference sequence). CDR3 DNA: TGTGCCAGTAGTACCCAGCCCCAGCATTTT. Encoded protein: CASSTQPQHF.

The chain uses TRBV5-6 and TRBJ2-4; perhaps TRBD1 as D (5 bases). Germline lookup yields CDR1 SGHDT and CDR2 YYEEEE. Trimming cost V 5 bases and J 12 bases, with 15 bases left between them. This CDR3 has 12 amino acids. CDR3 region: CASSSQGAAQYF. The CDR3 DNA sequence: TGTGCCAGCAGTTCCCAGGGTGCGGCTCAGTACTTC. Together with reference TRBV5-6 and TRBJ2-4, the CDR3 gives the full variable domain: DAGVTQSPTHLIKTRGQQVTLRCSPKSGHDTVSWYQQALGQGPQFIFQYYEEEERQRGNFPDRFSGHQFPNYSSELNVNALLLGDSALYLCASSSQGAAQYFGAGTRLSVL.

This chain links TRBV7-2 with TRBJ1-4, with D possibly matching TRBD1 (6 bases). This CDR3 region has 15 residues. The germline gives CDR1 SGHTA, CDR2 FQGNSA. Trimming took off 7 bases at V and 3 bases at J, with 15 bases between the two ends. CDR3 region: CASTPLGGANEKLFF. The CDR3 nucleotides read TGTGCCAGCACCCCCCTAGGGGGTGCTAATGAAAAACTGTTTTTT.

The chain employs TRBV7-3 and TRBJ2-5, with 10 bases fitting TRBD1. CDR1 is SGHTA and CDR2 is FQGTGA in the germline V gene. CDR3 length equals 13 residues. V lost 4 bases and J lost 5; bases outside the gene matches: 1. CDR3 DNA: TGTGCCAGCAGCTCGACAGGGGGCGAGACCCAGTACTTC. Protein product: CASSSTGGETQYF. Drawing the rest from reference TRBV7-3 and TRBJ2-5, the complete variable domain is GAGVSQTPSNKVTEKGKYVELRCDPISGHTALYWYRQSLGQGPEFLIYFQGTGAADDSGLPNDRFFAVRPEGSVSTLKIQRTERGDSAVYLCASSSTGGETQYFGPGTRLLVL.

The chain has TRBV4-1 and TRBJ2-1, with 11 bases aligning to TRBD2. V lost 1 base to trimming and J lost 9 bases; unmatched junction nucleotides: 8. There are 16 residues in the CDR3. Germline values: CDR1 MGHRA, CDR2 YSYEKL. CDR3 nucleotides: TGCGCCAGCAGCCAAGTAAAACTAGCGGGAGTCGGTGAGCAGTTCTTC. Translated: CASSQVKLAGVGEQFF.

This rearrangement joins TRBV4-1 to TRBJ2-7; the D gene is possibly TRBD2 (6 bases). Germline CDR1 and CDR2: MGHRA and YSYEKL. The length of the CDR3 is 13 residues. V gave up 0 bases and J gave up 5 bases, with 8 bases separating them. In DNA form, the CDR3 reads TGCGCCAGCAGCCAAGATCGCGGGGACGAGCAGTACTTC. Its protein product is CASSQDRGDEQYF.

The CDR3 sequence is CASSEIRDGNEKLFF. The CDR3 DNA reads TGCGCCAGCAGCGAGATCCGGGACGGCAATGAAAAACTGTTTTTT. The chain has TRBV5-1 and TRBJ1-4; a possible D gene is TRBD1 (5 bases). The CDR3 is 15 amino acids. V was clipped by 4 bases and J by 5 bases, with 15 bases between them. Germline V gene lookup returns CDR1 SGHRS and CDR2 YFSETQ.

The chain employs TRBV28 and TRBJ2-3; no firm D call. The V and J ends lost 2 bases and 3 bases respectively, with 9 bases between them. CDR1 is MDHEN, CDR2 SYDVKM, per germline. The CDR3 runs to 14 residues. The CDR3 sequence: CASSLRWGTDTQYF. The CDR3 DNA is TGTGCCAGCAGTTTAAGGTGGGGTACAGATACGCAGTATTTT.

The V call is TRBV7-2, the J call TRBJ1-3; a weak D match, TRBD1 (5 bases). Germline assignment: CDR1 SGHTA and CDR2 FQGNSA. V dropped 2 bases and J dropped 2 bases, with 7 bases sitting between them. This CDR3 spans 14 amino acids. For the CDR3, the DNA is TGTGCCAGCAGCTTATCGGGGCCTGGAAACACCATATATTTT. Translated, it gives CASSLSGPGNTIYF.

The V gene is TRBV5-1, the J gene TRBJ1-2, with D possibly matching TRBD1 (6 bases). Germline V gene lookup returns CDR1 SGHRS and CDR2 YFSETQ. The CDR3 covers 13 residues. The V and J ends lost 4 bases and 8 bases respectively, with 15 bases between them. The CDR3 sequence: CASSPILGGGYTF. As DNA, the CDR3 is TGCGCCAGCAGCCCGATCCTAGGGGGGGGCTACACCTTC.

The chain employs TRBV5-1 and TRBJ1-2, with 7 bases aligning to TRBD1. The V and J ends lost 3 bases and 5 bases, in that order; junction bases with no gene match: 4. CDR3 size: 13 residues. The germline gives CDR1 SGHRS, CDR2 YFSETQ. In DNA, the CDR3 is TGCGCCAGCAGCTCGGGACAGAGATATGGCTACACCTTC. Translation: CASSSGQRYGYTF. The complete variable domain, with remaining parts taken from reference TRBV5-1 and TRBJ1-2, reads KAGVTQTPRYLIKTRGQQVTLSCSPISGHRSVSWYQQTPGQGLQFLFEYFSETQRNKGNFPGRFSGRQFSNSRSEMNVSTLELGDSALYLCASSSGQRYGYTFGSGTRLTVV.

The chain is built from TRBV4-3 and TRBJ1-1; D remains ambiguous. Germline-derived CDR1 and CDR2 are LGHNA and YSLEER. The CDR3 spans 15 residues. Trimming shortened V by 1 base and J by 0 bases, and 9 bases separated the two germline ends. The CDR3 reads CASSQAASLNTEAFF. CDR3 bases: TGCGCCAGCAGCCAAGCTGCCTCCTTGAACACTGAAGCTTTCTTT.

The gene calls are TRBV29-1 and TRBJ1-2, with 7 positions matching TRBD1. The germline V gene encodes CDR1 SQVTM and CDR2 ANQGSEA. The V and J ends lost 8 bases and 3 bases, in that order; junction bases with no gene match: 12. There are 14 residues in the CDR3. This CDR3 is CSSTGAGRDYGYTF. CDR3 coding DNA: TGCAGCTCAACAGGGGCAGGGAGGGACTATGGCTACACCTTC.

The rearrangement links TRBV4-1 to TRBJ1-5; D is unresolved. V lost 3 bases and J 3 bases, leaving 12 bases between the germline ends. In germline, CDR1 is MGHRA, CDR2 YSYEKL. The CDR3 contains 15 residues. The CDR3: CASSHGESLNQPQHF. The DNA for the CDR3 is TGCGCCAGCAGCCACGGGGAAAGTCTCAATCAGCCCCAGCATTTT.

V is TRBV30 and J is TRBJ1-1; D call uncertain. The CDR3 extends over 13 amino acids. Trimming cost V 0 bases and J 10 bases, with 15 bases left between them. Germline V gives CDR1 GTSNPN, CDR2 SVGIG (reference sequence). CDR3 nucleotide sequence: TGTGCCTGGAGTGTAGGGCTAAATCCTAGAGCTTTCTTT. Its translation: CAWSVGLNPRAFF.